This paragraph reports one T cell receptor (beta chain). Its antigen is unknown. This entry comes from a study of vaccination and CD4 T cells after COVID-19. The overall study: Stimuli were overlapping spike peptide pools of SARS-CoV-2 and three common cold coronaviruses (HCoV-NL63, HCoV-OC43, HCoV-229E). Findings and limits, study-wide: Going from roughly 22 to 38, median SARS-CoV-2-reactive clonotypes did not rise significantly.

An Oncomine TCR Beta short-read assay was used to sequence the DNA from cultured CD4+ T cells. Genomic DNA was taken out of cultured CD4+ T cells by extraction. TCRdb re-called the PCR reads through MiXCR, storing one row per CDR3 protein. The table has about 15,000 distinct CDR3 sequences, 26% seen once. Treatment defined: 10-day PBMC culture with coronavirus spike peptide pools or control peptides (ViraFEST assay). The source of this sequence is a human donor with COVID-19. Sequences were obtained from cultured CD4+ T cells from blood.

The DNA of the CDR3 is TGTGCCAGCATTTGGGACAGGGCCTCCTACGAGCAGTACTTC. This sequence encodes CASIWDRASYEQYF. The chain is built from TRBV2 and TRBJ2-7; 9 bases match TRBD1. The CDR3 is made up of 14 amino acids. V shed 7 bases and J 0 bases; nucleotides not matched to a gene: 4. CDR1 and CDR2 (germline): SNHLY, FYNNEI.